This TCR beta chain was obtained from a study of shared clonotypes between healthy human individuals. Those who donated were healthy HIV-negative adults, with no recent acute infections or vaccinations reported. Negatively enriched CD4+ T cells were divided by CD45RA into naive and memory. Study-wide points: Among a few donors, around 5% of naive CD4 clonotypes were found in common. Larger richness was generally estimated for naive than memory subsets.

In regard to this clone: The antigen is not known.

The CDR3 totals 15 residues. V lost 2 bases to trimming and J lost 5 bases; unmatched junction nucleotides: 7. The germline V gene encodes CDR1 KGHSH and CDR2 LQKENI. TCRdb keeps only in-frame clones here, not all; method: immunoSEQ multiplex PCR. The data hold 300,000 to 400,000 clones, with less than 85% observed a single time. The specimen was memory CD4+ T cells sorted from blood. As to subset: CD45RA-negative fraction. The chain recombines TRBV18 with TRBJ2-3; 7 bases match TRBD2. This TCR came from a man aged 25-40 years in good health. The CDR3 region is CASSPLQAGEDTQYF. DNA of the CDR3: TGTGCCAGCTCACCATTACAGGCGGGAGAAGATACGCAGTATTTT.